This TCR beta chain stems from a study of blood T cell repertoires in COVID-19. Trimming shortened V by 2 bases and J by 6 bases, and 19 bases separated the two germline ends. This CDR3 is 16 amino acids long. Per the germline V gene, CDR1 is SGHTA and CDR2 is FQGTGA. Original analysis: Nucleated cell number was recorded as an estimate derived from reference gene primer amplification. The repertoire was sequenced with immunoSEQ multiplex PCR; TCRdb's copy has only in-frame clones and lacks some. V, J and clone size were drawn from that table, and D and trimming were deduced from the DNA. The table has approximately 330,000 clones, roughly 89% seen once; the top ten hold under 1.1%. The table lists this clone with a count of one. One Seattle source followed patients from active infection through their disease course.

The sequencing input was peripheral blood. The sequence was collected from a middle-aged woman with COVID-19, enrolled during active disease. This chain connects TRBV7-3 to TRBJ1-2, with D possibly matching TRBD1 (5 bases). The CDR3 sequence: CASSLLGIGEGNGYTF. CDR3 sequence (DNA): TGTGCCAGCAGCTTACTAGGGATTGGGGAGGGGAATGGCTACACCTTC.